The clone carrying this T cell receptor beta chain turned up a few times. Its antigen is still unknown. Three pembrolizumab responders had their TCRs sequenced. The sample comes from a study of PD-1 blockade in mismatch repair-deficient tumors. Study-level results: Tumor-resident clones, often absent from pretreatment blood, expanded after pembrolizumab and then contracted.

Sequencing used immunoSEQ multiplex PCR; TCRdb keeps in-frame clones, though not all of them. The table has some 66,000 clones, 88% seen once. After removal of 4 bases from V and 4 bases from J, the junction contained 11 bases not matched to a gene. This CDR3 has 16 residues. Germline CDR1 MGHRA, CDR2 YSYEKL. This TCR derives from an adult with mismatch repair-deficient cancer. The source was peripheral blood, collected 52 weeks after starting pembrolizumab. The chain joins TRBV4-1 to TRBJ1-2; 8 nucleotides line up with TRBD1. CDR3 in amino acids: CASSPPGQETSYGYTF. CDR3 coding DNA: TGCGCCAGCAGCCCACCGGGACAGGAGACTTCCTATGGCTACACCTTC.